This section outlines one T cell receptor (beta chain) sequence together with its context. Its target is unknown. Germline V gene sequence: CDR1 LGHNA, CDR2 YSLEER. This CDR3 comprises 18 residues. Germline trimming cut 0 bases from V and 2 bases from J; bases unmatched to any gene: 8. Naive CD8 cells comprised CD45RO-negative, CCR7-positively selected cells, excluding terminally differentiated effector memory CD45RA+ cells. The sample originates from a study of shared clonotypes between healthy human individuals. TCRdb keeps only in-frame clones here, not all; method: immunoSEQ multiplex PCR. Of around 2.1 million clones detected, about 92% appear once; the ten largest clones hold under 2%. Findings and limits, study-wide: Across a few donors, naive CD4 shared roughly 5.1%, naive CD8 over 3%, memory CD4 about 2.4%, memory CD8 approximately 0.4%.

The chain is built from TRBV4-3 and TRBJ2-2, with TRBD1 identical over 8 bases. Sequenced material: naive CD8+ T cells from PBMCs. This TCR was sampled from a man aged 18 to 35 in good health. Some clones in this sample may be carry-over from other donors' samples. As DNA, the CDR3 is TGCGCCAGCAGCCAAGAGGGGTGGACAGGGCTTAACACCGGGGAGCTGTTTTTT. This sequence encodes CASSQEGWTGLNTGELFF.